This T cell receptor (beta chain) was profiled in a study of identical twins. Regarding this clonotype: Antigen: not known.

Trimming stripped 0 bases from V and 13 bases from J, with 7 bases between. This CDR3 is 12 amino acids long. Germline V CDR1 and CDR2: MNHEY, SVGAGI. Each CDR3 protein gets one entry after TCRdb re-called the 5' RACE reads with MiXCR. The data show some 790,000 distinct CDR3 sequences, roughly 18% seen once. Broader study findings: Out-of-frame TCR alpha sharing observed in monozygotic twins exceeded model estimates. Twins showed weaker excess sharing in their beta out-of-frame sequences.

This same sample was also taken into another study, of T cells expressing NK-cell markers. From that report: Beta-chain profiling covered CD3+CD56+NKG2C+, CD3+CD56+NKG2C- and CD3+CD56-NKG2C+ sorted subsets. Sorting of alpha-beta TCR T cells alone was achieved in several experiments with an anti-gamma-delta TCR antibody.

The sequence was obtained from a woman in her late teens or twenties in good health. The V and J genes are TRBV6-5 and TRBJ1-6; D ambiguous. Sequencing used PBMCs. This CDR3 is CASSYSKVPLHF. DNA of the CDR3: TGTGCCAGCAGTTACTCGAAGGTTCCCCTCCACTTT.